This is a list of T cell receptor beta chains from one sample in a study of blood T cell repertoires in COVID-19. Using immunoSEQ multiplex PCR, the repertoire was profiled, and TCRdb retains in-frame clones only, with some absent. Among under 300,000 clones listed, over 80% were seen once. Specimen: peripheral blood. These receptors were taken from a human donor in a cohort sampled during active COVID-19. Each CDR3 is given with its conserved first and last residue. The order of the fields is D gene, clone size, V gene, J gene, CDR3 DNA, CDR3 protein. D genes are given only for firm matches. The size field is filled for only some rows; it gives once, few, many or a size class.

d_call: TRBD1; clone_size: NA; v_call: TRBV6-1; j_call: TRBJ2-1; cdr3_nt: TGTGCCAGCAGTGAACTGGGACAGGGGAAAAATGAGCAGTTCTTC; cdr3_aa: CASSELGQGKNEQFF
d_call: TRBD1; clone_size: NA; v_call: TRBV2; j_call: TRBJ1-5; cdr3_nt: TGTGCCAGCGTTGACGGACAGGGGAAGGGTTATAGCAATCAGCCCCAGCATTTT; cdr3_aa: CASVDGQGKGYSNQPQHF
d_call: TRBD1; clone_size: NA; v_call: TRBV15; j_call: TRBJ1-1; cdr3_nt: TGTGCCACCAGCAGACAGGGGGCAATCGCTGAAGCTTTCTTT; cdr3_aa: CATSRQGAIAEAFF
d_call: NA; clone_size: NA; v_call: TRBV27; j_call: TRBJ1-6; cdr3_nt: TGTGCCAGCAGTTTAGAACGGTTCCTAAATTCACCCCTCCACTTT; cdr3_aa: CASSLERFLNSPLHF
d_call: NA; clone_size: NA; v_call: TRBV23-1; j_call: TRBJ2-7; cdr3_nt: TGCGCCAGCAGTCAACCCGCGGAATACGAGCAGTACTTC; cdr3_aa: CASSQPAEYEQYF
d_call: TRBD2; clone_size: NA; v_call: TRBV28; j_call: TRBJ2-7; cdr3_nt: TGTGCCACCCTAGGGAGCGGGAGTACAAACGAGCAGTACTTC; cdr3_aa: CATLGSGSTNEQYF
d_call: TRBD2; clone_size: NA; v_call: TRBV7-3; j_call: TRBJ2-3; cdr3_nt: TGTGCCAGCAGCTCAACCTTGCCGGGACTAGCTATCACAGATACGCAGTATTTT; cdr3_aa: CASSSTLPGLAITDTQYF
d_call: NA; clone_size: once; v_call: TRBV6-4; j_call: TRBJ2-5; cdr3_nt: TGTGCCAGCAGGCGACCTCGGGACTTACAAGAGACCCAGTACTTC; cdr3_aa: CASRRPRDLQETQYF
d_call: NA; clone_size: once; v_call: TRBV3-1/TRBV3-2; j_call: TRBJ1-5; cdr3_nt: TGTGCCAGCAGCCAAGCGAGCAGGGGTCAGCCCCAGCATTTT; cdr3_aa: CASSQASRGQPQHF
d_call: NA; clone_size: once; v_call: TRBV10-2; j_call: TRBJ1-5; cdr3_nt: TGCGCCAGCACTCCCGACAGTTTCAATCAGCCCCAGCATTTT; cdr3_aa: CASTPDSFNQPQHF
d_call: TRBD2; clone_size: NA; v_call: TRBV6-6; j_call: TRBJ2-5; cdr3_nt: TGTGCCAGCAGTCACAGGAGACTAGCGGGAGGTTGGGAGACCCAGTACTTC; cdr3_aa: CASSHRRLAGGWETQYF
d_call: NA; clone_size: many; v_call: TRBV5-4; j_call: TRBJ2-6; cdr3_nt: TGTGCCAGCAGCAAGATCGCGGCTGGGGCCAACGTCCTGACTTTC; cdr3_aa: CASSKIAAGANVLTF
d_call: NA; clone_size: few; v_call: TRBV6-1; j_call: TRBJ1-2; cdr3_nt: TGTGCCAGCAGTGAAGCTAACACAGGATATGGAGGCTACACCTTC; cdr3_aa: CASSEANTGYGGYTF
d_call: NA; clone_size: NA; v_call: TRBV18; j_call: TRBJ2-5; cdr3_nt: TGTGCCAGCTCACCAAGGCTAGCTACTCAAGAGACCCAGTACTTC; cdr3_aa: CASSPRLATQETQYF
d_call: TRBD2; clone_size: NA; v_call: TRBV14; j_call: TRBJ2-1; cdr3_nt: TGTGCCAGCAGCCAAATTGATCTAGCGGGAGGGCCACTCAATGAGCAGTTCTTC; cdr3_aa: CASSQIDLAGGPLNEQFF
d_call: NA; clone_size: NA; v_call: TRBV10-1; j_call: TRBJ2-7; cdr3_nt: TGCGCCAGCAGTGAAGCGGCTTCCTACGAGCAGTACTTC; cdr3_aa: CASSEAASYEQYF
d_call: NA; clone_size: NA; v_call: TRBV9; j_call: TRBJ1-1; cdr3_nt: TGTGCCAGCAGCGTAGTCTTAAATTCGAACACTGAAGCTTTCTTT; cdr3_aa: CASSVVLNSNTEAFF
d_call: NA; clone_size: many; v_call: TRBV9; j_call: TRBJ1-3; cdr3_nt: TGTGCCAGCAGCTCCTACAGAGGAAACACCATATATTTT; cdr3_aa: CASSSYRGNTIYF
d_call: TRBD1; clone_size: NA; v_call: TRBV28; j_call: TRBJ1-5; cdr3_nt: TGTGCCAGCAGTTCGTCTGGACAGGGAAATTCTCAGCCCCAGCATTTT; cdr3_aa: CASSSSGQGNSQPQHF
d_call: NA; clone_size: NA; v_call: TRBV6-6; j_call: TRBJ2-7; cdr3_nt: TGTGCCAGCATGGAGACCTCCTACGAGCAGTACTTC; cdr3_aa: CASMETSYEQYF